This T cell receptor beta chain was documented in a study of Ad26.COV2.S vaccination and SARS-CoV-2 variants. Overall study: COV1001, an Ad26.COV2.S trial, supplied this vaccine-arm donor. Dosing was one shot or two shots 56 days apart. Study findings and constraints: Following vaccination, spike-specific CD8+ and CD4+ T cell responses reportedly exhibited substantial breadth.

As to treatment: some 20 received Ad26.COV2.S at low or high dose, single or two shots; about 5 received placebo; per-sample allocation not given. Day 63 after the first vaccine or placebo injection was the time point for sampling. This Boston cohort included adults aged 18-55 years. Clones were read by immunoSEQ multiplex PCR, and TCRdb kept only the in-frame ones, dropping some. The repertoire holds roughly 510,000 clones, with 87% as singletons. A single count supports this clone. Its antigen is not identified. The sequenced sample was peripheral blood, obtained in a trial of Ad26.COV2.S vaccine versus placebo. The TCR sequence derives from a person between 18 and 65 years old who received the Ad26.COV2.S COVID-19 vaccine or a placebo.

CDR3 region: CASSQQGDGYTF. In DNA, the CDR3 is TGCGCCAGCAGCCAACAGGGGGATGGCTACACCTTC. This chain uses TRBV5-1 with TRBJ1-2; 8 bases agree with TRBD1. J was trimmed by 6 bases and V by 4 bases; bases with no gene match: 2. This CDR3 has 12 amino acids. Looked up from germline, CDR1 is SGHRS and CDR2 is YFSETQ.